The T cell receptor beta chain described here comes from a study of identical twins (dated by TCRdb to the mid-2010s). For the wider study: To test whether fetal clonotypes persist, the study used deep sequencing on TCR alpha and beta repertoires from monozygotic twins, unrelated adults of various ages, and cord blood. To rule out contamination, replicate twin experiments were performed at different times with different library preparation protocols. General findings and caveats noted by the study authors: Because the same donors could not be followed over many years, the conclusions depended on cross-sectional statistical analysis. Excess twin sharing in beta out-of-frame sequences was weaker because fewer shared sequences lowered the signal-to-noise ratio. Out-of-frame TCR alpha sequences shared between twins showed an excess of low generation-probability sequences compared with coincidental sharing between unrelated individuals. Fewer insertions were carried by abundant cord blood beta clonotypes, a similar but weaker trend appeared in young adult naive repertoires, and no such trend appeared in memory repertoires. Out-of-frame TCR alpha sharing in monozygotic twins was systematically underestimated by recombination models, whereas sharing between unrelated individuals was in agreement with the recombination models. Zero-insertion analyses could be partly confounded by invariant T cells such as MAIT and iNKT, although diverse VJ usage argued against such confounding for most clonotypes.

Every donor was a healthy Caucasian. The twin cohort comprised three pairs of female monozygotic twins, all aged roughly 18 to 30 years. Using Miltenyi CD45RO+ enrichment and human naive T-cell isolation kits, memory (CD45RO+) and naive T cells were isolated from PBMC. In the germline V gene, CDR1 corresponds to MDHEN and CDR2 to SYDVKM. Counted from cysteine to phenylalanine, this CDR3 has 17 amino acids. The kept DNA is CDR3 alone, 51 bases in frame from the first base. After removal of 6 bases from V and 6 bases from J, the junction retains 17 bases not matched to a gene. To note about this clonotype: The antigen it recognizes is unknown. Nothing much larger sits one base from this clone, and base qualities are not available.

Libraries were prepared through 5' RACE. Sequencing used an Illumina HiSeq 2000. Template switching added a universal primer binding site, and the final cDNA carried a unique molecular identifier that allowed TCR cDNA molecules to be counted accurately. Specific primers in the conserved constant-segment region were used to synthesize first-strand cDNA for TCR alpha and beta chains. To control for contamination, every cDNA library carried two barcodes: a SMART-Mk sample barcode plus Illumina barcodes. TruSeq adapter sequences along with Illumina sample barcodes were introduced in two successive PCR steps. The TCR alpha and beta cDNA libraries were sequenced on the Illumina HiSeq platform using custom primers. As for the original processing: Unique molecular identifiers were extracted from raw reads with MiGEC, and CDR3 positions were determined with MiXCR. Recombination models were inferred per individual with the repgenHMM and IGoR tools using an EM algorithm. The tcR package in R was used for shared clonotype analysis, with sharing normalized by the product of cloneset sizes. To study raw recombination free of thymic and clonal selection effects, out-of-frame nonproductive sequences were analyzed. TCRdb handled the public reads itself, with Q25 trimming in fastp and clone calling in MiXCR, and kept productive beta chains. Identical CDR3 protein sequences are pooled into one entry, listed with their most common genes and DNA. These V and J calls derive from TCRdb rather than the authors' analysis. This sample comprises around 280,000 distinct CDR3 sequences, roughly 8.6% of them detected only once. 2.1% of the sample is taken by the ten largest.

These sequences were also reported in another study, on yellow fever vaccine responses in identical twins. As described in the second report: The T cell response to vaccination in identical twins was reported by the authors to appear partly convergent and partly personalized. In the study, vaccine-responding T cell clones were precisely tracked in identical twins.

Sequencing input: memory (CD45RO+) T cells sorted from blood. In light of the paper, this sample's cell subset or site label describes: CD45RO+ enriched T cells. The rearranged segments are TRBV28 and TRBJ2-1, with TRBD1 matching 7 junction bases. The source of this sequence is a woman between 18 and 30 years old in good health. The CDR3 in this case is CASSYQGVPHRINEQFF. Here is the DNA: TGTGCCAGCAGCTACCAGGGGGTTCCCCACCGAATCAATGAGCAGTTCTTC.